This T cell receptor (beta chain) was found in a study of lymphopenia after photon versus proton radiotherapy. With 3 bases removed from V and 0 bases from J, the gap between germline ends came to 12 bases. CDR1 is SGHNT and CDR2 is YENEEA in the germline V gene. The CDR3 runs to 15 residues. Assay used: immunoSEQ multiplex PCR; TCRdb lists only in-frame clones, some missing. The profile shows around 24,000 clones, around 85% of them singletons. Study conclusions and caveats: Relative stability marked proton patients; photon patients lost diversity and naive cells. Larger post-nadir TCR diversity loss correlated inversely with survival in deceased patients. Post-nadir diversity loss with photons came from oligoclonal expansion, particularly CD8+ Temra cells. Survival link was tested only in deceased patients; proton benefit remains a possibility.

Comments on this clone: The antigen is not known.

The receptor comes from a man aged 25-40 years with gastric cancer. Sequencing used peripheral blood, obtained from a patient treated with photon-based radiotherapy. V and J are TRBV11-3 and TRBJ2-7, with D uncertain. CDR3 sequence: CASSFETSSSYEQYF. The CDR3 region has the DNA TGTGCCAGCAGCTTCGAGACCTCAAGCTCCTACGAGCAGTACTTC.